This TCR beta chain stems from a study of T cells expressing NK-cell markers. Study-level background: HCMV seropositivity characterized seven of the eight sequenced donors, and seronegativity one.

A note on this clonotype: Its specificity is unknown.

Germline CDR1 is SGHTA and CDR2 is FQGTGA. CDR3 length: 15 amino acids. Following a re-call of the 5' RACE reads, TCRdb has one entry per CDR3 protein and lacks DNA. This repertoire comprises 300,000 to 450,000 distinct CDR3 sequences; its ten largest clones make up around 5.3%. Study-wide results and limits: A handful of donors likewise had their CD3+CD56-NKG2C+ fraction led by these clonotypes.

The V call is TRBV7-3, the J call TRBJ2-3; there is no DNA to check the TCRdb D call of TRBD1. Sequencing was performed on blood T cells: a sorted CD56 or NKG2C T cell subset, CD4+ or CD8+ T cells, or bulk PBMC T cells (not recorded which). The sequence came from a man aged 18 to 69 in good health. The CDR3 reads CASRLNTGGTDTQYF.